This TCR beta chain came from a study of T cell responses to AZD1222 COVID-19 vaccine. Broader study findings: Repertoire samples came only from after the peak T cell response.

The protocol was immunoSEQ multiplex PCR, while the TCRdb copy is restricted to in-frame clones and leaves out a portion. The sample shows about 120,000 clones, 80% to 90% of them seen only once. This CDR3 spans 18 amino acids. V was clipped by 0 bases and J by 3 bases; unmatched bases: 11. CDR1 is LGHNA and CDR2 is YNFKEQ in the germline V gene. On this clone: Its antigen is unknown.

The source is an adult in good health. The sample consisted of peripheral blood, taken on day 0 of MenACWY control vaccination. J is TRBJ2-5 and V is TRBV4-2, with 9 bases identical to TRBD1. DNA for the CDR3: TGTGCCAGCAGCCAAGAGACCGTACAGGGGGCGCGGGAAGAGACCCAGTACTTC. Its protein is CASSQETVQGAREETQYF.